The 22 T cell receptor beta chains listed next were all sequenced from one sample in a study of T cell responses to AZD1222 COVID-19 vaccine. Profiled with immunoSEQ multiplex PCR; TCRdb holds only in-frame clones, not every one. The table includes about 92,000 clones, almost 90% detected once. This sample comprised peripheral blood, obtained on day 0 of MenACWY control vaccination. The receptors shown here come from an adult in good health.

The chain employs TRBV6-5 and TRBJ1-2; 9 nucleotides agree with TRBD1. V shed 4 bases, J shed 4 bases, and the junction held 10 bases outside the gene matches. This CDR3 is 16 amino acids long. CDR1 is MNHEY and CDR2 is SVGAGI in the germline V gene. This CDR3 is CASSSHRDRVGYGYTF. The DNA of the CDR3 is TGTGCCAGCAGTTCCCACCGGGACAGGGTGGGCTATGGCTACACCTTC.

V usage is TRBV7-9 and J usage is TRBJ2-3; 8 bases agree with TRBD1. The CDR3 loop spans 16 amino acids. CDR1 is SEHNR, CDR2 FQNEAQ, per germline (reference sequence). V dropped 5 bases and J dropped 2; count of bases not matched to a gene: 9. The DNA of the CDR3 is TGTGCCAGCAGCCCCGGGTGGACAGGGATCACAGATACGCAGTATTTT. It yields the protein CASSPGWTGITDTQYF.

As for this clone: One junction end disagrees with the germline gene, perhaps due to a read error. The V and J genes are TRBV18 and TRBJ1-4; the match to TRBD1 covers 8 bases. Germline CDR1 reads KGHSH; CDR2 reads LQKENI. The CDR3 runs 16 residues. Written as DNA, the CDR3 is TGTGCCTGCTCACCGGACAGGGCGGCAACTAATGAAAAACTGTTTTTT. This translates into CACSPDRAATNEKLFF.

The genes are TRBV20-1 and TRBJ1-2; D remains unclear. The CDR3 has 13 residues. Germline V lookup: CDR1 DFQATT, CDR2 SNEGSKA (reference sequence). CDR3 sequence: CRGSAGSDYGYTF. The CDR3 bases are TGCAGGGGTAGTGCGGGGTCTGACTATGGCTACACCTTC.

This chain connects TRBV9 to TRBJ2-3, with TRBD2 identical over 11 bases. V shed 6 bases and J 7 bases; nucleotides not matched to a gene: 10. CDR1 and CDR2 (germline): SGDLS, YYNGEE. The CDR3 has 15 amino acids. The CDR3: CASNRIAGGQNTQYF. CDR3 DNA: TGTGCCAGCAATAGAATAGCGGGGGGGCAAAATACGCAGTATTTT.

Points on this clone: The same CDR3 also results from other DNA sequences found in this sample. The chain employs TRBV6-2 or TRBV6-3 and TRBJ2-1, with TRBD2 as a possible D gene (6 bases). Trimming left V 0 bases short and J 0 bases short, with 6 bases between. The CDR3 contains 15 residues. Germline V gene sequence: CDR1 MNHEY, CDR2 SVGEGT. The CDR3 nucleotides are TGTGCCAGCAGTTACTCGGGGGGCTCCTACAATGAGCAGTTCTTC. Its translation is CASSYSGGSYNEQFF.

The rearrangement joins TRBV27 to TRBJ2-2; unclear D gene. This CDR3 region has 13 residues. V was trimmed by 5 bases and J by 4 bases, leaving 8 bases between them. Germline CDR1 and CDR2: MNHEY and SMNVEV (reference sequence). CDR3: CASSTPLTGELFF. DNA for the CDR3: TGTGCCAGCAGTACTCCTCTCACCGGGGAGCTGTTTTTT.

This chain uses TRBV9 with TRBJ1-1; no clear D gene. The ends were cut back, 0 bases at V and 5 bases at J, with 20 bases in the middle. CDR3 length: 17 amino acids. Germline V gene sequence: CDR1 SGDLS, CDR2 YYNGEE. The CDR3 region has the DNA TGTGCCAGCAGCGTAGTCCAGTCGACCATGACGTGGACTGAAGCTTTCTTT. Protein sequence: CASSVVQSTMTWTEAFF.

The chain uses TRBV5-1 and TRBJ2-3; possibly TRBD1 for D (5 bases). Germline V gene data show CDR1 as SGHRS and CDR2 as YFSETQ. V was trimmed by 1 base and J by 5 bases, leaving 5 bases between them. The CDR3 is made up of 12 amino acids. In DNA, the CDR3 is TGCGCCAGCAGCTTGAGGGGAGATACGCAGTATTTT. This encodes CASSLRGDTQYF. Looking up the rest from reference TRBV5-1 and TRBJ2-3 gives the full variable domain: KAGVTQTPRYLIKTRGQQVTLSCSPISGHRSVSWYQQTPGQGLQFLFEYFSETQRNKGNFPGRFSGRQFSNSRSEMNVSTLELGDSALYLCASSLRGDTQYFGPGTRLTVL.

This rearrangement joins TRBV12-5 to TRBJ1-3; 10 bases fit TRBD1. Per germline, CDR1 LGHNT and CDR2 FRNRAP. CDR3 size: 16 residues. The trim removed 1 base at V and 4 bases at J, leaving 4 bases unmatched. The CDR3: CASGLARDRGGNTIYF. CDR3 coding DNA: TGTGCTAGTGGTTTGGCACGGGACAGGGGAGGAAACACCATATATTTT.

The rearrangement links TRBV6-5 to TRBJ1-2; D may be TRBD1 (6 bases). The V end was cut by 0 bases, the J end by 4 bases, with 9 bases between. This CDR3 spans 14 amino acids. Per germline, CDR1 MNHEY and CDR2 SVGAGI. The CDR3: CASSYSGHGYGYTF. In DNA form, the CDR3 reads TGTGCCAGCAGTTACTCGGGACATGGCTATGGCTACACCTTC.

V usage is TRBV4-1 and J usage is TRBJ1-2; 7 bases align to TRBD1. This CDR3 comprises 15 residues. V dropped 0 bases and J dropped 6; count of bases not matched to a gene: 7. Per the germline V gene, CDR1 is MGHRA and CDR2 is YSYEKL. The CDR3 protein is CASSQETGVKHGYTF. The CDR3 DNA sequence: TGCGCCAGCAGCCAAGAAACAGGGGTAAAACATGGCTACACCTTC.

The CDR3 region has the DNA TGTGCCAGAAGTTCGACAGGGGGCACTGAAGCTTTCTTT. This codes for CARSSTGGTEAFF. This rearrangement joins TRBV5-3 to TRBJ1-1, with 9 nucleotides matching TRBD1. TRBV5-3 carries the ORF label, with uncertain function. This CDR3 is built from 13 residues. The J segment lost 4 bases and the V segment lost 5 bases, leaving 3 bases of the junction unmatched.

This clone appeared once. This chain joins TRBV4-2 and TRBJ2-4, with 8 nucleotides matching TRBD2. Germline V gene data show CDR1 as LGHNA and CDR2 as YNFKEQ. J lost 3 bases, V lost 4 bases, and 8 bases had no gene match. This CDR3 spans 16 amino acids. CDR3 sequence: CASSRRGAGDKNIQYF. In DNA, the CDR3 is TGTGCCAGCAGCCGGCGGGGGGCCGGGGACAAAAACATTCAGTACTTC.

A single count supports this clone. V gene TRBV27 combines with J gene TRBJ1-3; D not certain. The germline gives CDR1 MNHEY, CDR2 SMNVEV (reference sequence). V lost 5 bases, J lost 2 bases, and 10 bases lay in between. The length of the CDR3 is 14 residues. The CDR3 DNA reads TGTGCCAGCAGTAGGGTCCCTCCTGGAAACACCATATATTTT. Its protein is CASSRVPPGNTIYF.

The chain is built from TRBV5-1 and TRBJ2-1; 12 bases are shared with TRBD1. The CDR3 is 15 residues long. Germline V gene data show CDR1 as SGHRS and CDR2 as YFSETQ. V trimming: 5 bases; J trimming: 9 bases; junction bases outside the gene matches: 9. For the CDR3, the DNA is TGCGCCAGCAGGCCTGGGGACAGGGGGCAGAGTGAGCAGTTCTTC. It codes for CASRPGDRGQSEQFF.

This chain connects TRBV4-1 to TRBJ2-2; TRBD1 might be the D (6 bases). CDR3 length: 14 amino acids. Per germline, CDR1 MGHRA and CDR2 YSYEKL. V lost 5 bases to trimming and J lost 3 bases, with 10 bases between them. CDR3 sequence reads: CASSIYRDTGELFF. CDR3 nucleotide sequence: TGCGCCAGCAGCATATACAGGGACACCGGGGAGCTGTTTTTT.

There are a few counts of this clone. The J gene is TRBJ2-2, the V gene TRBV7-2; D is perhaps TRBD1 or TRBD2 (5 bases each). The CDR3 has 16 residues. Trimming left V 5 bases short and J 4 bases short, with 17 bases between. Germline V gene sequence: CDR1 SGHTA, CDR2 FQGNSA. The CDR3 DNA follows: TGTGCCAGCAGCCCCAATCCGGGACCCAGCACCGGGGAGCTGTTTTTT. Residues: CASSPNPGPSTGELFF.

The DNA for the CDR3 is TGTGCCAGCAGCGACGGAGCTAACTATGGCTACACCTTC. Translated, it gives CASSDGANYGYTF. J is TRBJ1-2 and V is TRBV9; no firm D call. Trimming stripped 3 bases from V and 0 bases from J, with 6 bases between. Germline V gives CDR1 SGDLS, CDR2 YYNGEE. CDR3 length: 13 amino acids.

The chain links TRBV6-5 to TRBJ1-2, with 8 bases fitting TRBD1. Losses at the gene ends were 7 bases for V and 6 bases for J; bases not matched to a gene: 13. CDR3 length: 15 amino acids. CDR1 and CDR2 from the germline V gene are MNHEY and SVGAGI. CDR3 sequence (DNA): TGTGCCAGCACCAACGGGAACAGGGGGTATGATGGCTACACCTTC. Encoded protein: CASTNGNRGYDGYTF.

This clone has more than one count but fewer than ten. The V call is TRBV5-1, the J call TRBJ1-1; a possible D gene is TRBD1 (5 bases). The CDR3 contains 15 residues. Germline loops: CDR1 SGHRS, CDR2 YFSETQ. Deletions cut 0 bases from V and 4 bases from J, with 13 bases between. For the CDR3, the DNA is TGCGCCAGCAGCTTGGCGCAGGGCGGTGGCACTGAAGCTTTCTTT. It codes for CASSLAQGGGTEAFF.

This rearrangement joins TRBV5-1 to TRBJ2-5; 9 bases fit TRBD1. This CDR3 is 15 amino acids long. Trimming at V came to 4 bases and at J to 2 bases, leaving 6 bases not matched to a gene. The V gene's germline CDR1 is SGHRS and CDR2 YFSETQ. CDR3: CASSKGQGKQETQYF. DNA of the CDR3: TGCGCCAGCAGCAAAGGACAGGGGAAACAAGAGACCCAGTACTTC.